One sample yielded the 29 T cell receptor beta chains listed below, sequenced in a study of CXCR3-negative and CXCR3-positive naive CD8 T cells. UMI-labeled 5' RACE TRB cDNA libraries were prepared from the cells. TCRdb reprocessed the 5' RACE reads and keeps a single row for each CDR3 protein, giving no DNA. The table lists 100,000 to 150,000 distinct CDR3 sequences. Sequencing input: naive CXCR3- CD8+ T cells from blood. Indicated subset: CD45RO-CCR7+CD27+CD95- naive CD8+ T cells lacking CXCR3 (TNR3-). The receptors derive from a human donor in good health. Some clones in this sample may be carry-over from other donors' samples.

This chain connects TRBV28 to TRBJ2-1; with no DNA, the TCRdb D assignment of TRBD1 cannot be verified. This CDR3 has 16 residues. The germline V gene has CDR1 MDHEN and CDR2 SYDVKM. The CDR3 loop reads CASSSRQGVRYNEQFF.

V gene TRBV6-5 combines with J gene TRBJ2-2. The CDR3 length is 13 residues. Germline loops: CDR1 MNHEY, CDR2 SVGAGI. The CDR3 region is CASSYYGAGELFF.

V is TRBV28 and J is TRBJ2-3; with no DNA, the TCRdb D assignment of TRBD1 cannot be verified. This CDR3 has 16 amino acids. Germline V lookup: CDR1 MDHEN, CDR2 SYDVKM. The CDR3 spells CASSYLGAMHTDTQYF.

CDR3 amino acids: CASSQVAGGADTQYF. The chain joins TRBV4-1 to TRBJ2-3; TCRdb's D call of TRBD1 is untestable without DNA. This CDR3 is built from 15 residues. CDR1 MGHRA and CDR2 YSYEKL come from the germline V gene.

CDR3 sequence: CASSLVRTGAYNEQFF. This rearrangement joins TRBV7-9 to TRBJ2-1; TCRdb names TRBD1, which stays unverified in the absence of DNA. This CDR3 is built from 16 residues. Germline V gene lookup returns CDR1 SEHNR and CDR2 FQNEAQ (reference sequence).

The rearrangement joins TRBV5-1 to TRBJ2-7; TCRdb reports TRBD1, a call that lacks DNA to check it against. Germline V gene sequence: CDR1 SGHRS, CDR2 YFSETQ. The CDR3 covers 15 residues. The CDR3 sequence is CANGLLGTGFYEQYF.

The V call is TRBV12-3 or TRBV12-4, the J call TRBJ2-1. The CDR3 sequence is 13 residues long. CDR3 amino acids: CASSKMWANEQFF.

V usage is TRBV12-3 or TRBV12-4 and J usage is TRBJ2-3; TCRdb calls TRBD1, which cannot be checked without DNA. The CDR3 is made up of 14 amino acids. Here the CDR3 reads CASSPPTGADTQYF.

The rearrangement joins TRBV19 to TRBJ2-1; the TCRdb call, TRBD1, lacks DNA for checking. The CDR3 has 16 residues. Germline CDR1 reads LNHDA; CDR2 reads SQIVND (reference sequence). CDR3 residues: CASSFSGTGFKDEQFF.

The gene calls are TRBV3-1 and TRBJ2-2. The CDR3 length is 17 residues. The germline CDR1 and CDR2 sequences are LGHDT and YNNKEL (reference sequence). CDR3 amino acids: CASSQDLGQLNTGELFF.

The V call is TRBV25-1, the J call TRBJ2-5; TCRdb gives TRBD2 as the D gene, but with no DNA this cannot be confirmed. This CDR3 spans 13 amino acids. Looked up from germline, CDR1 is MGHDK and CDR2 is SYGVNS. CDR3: CASSDGGVETQYF.

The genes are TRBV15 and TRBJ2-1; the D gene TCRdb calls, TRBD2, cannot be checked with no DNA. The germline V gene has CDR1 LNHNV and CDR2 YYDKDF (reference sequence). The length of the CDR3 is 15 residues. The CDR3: CATSDQTGALECLFF.

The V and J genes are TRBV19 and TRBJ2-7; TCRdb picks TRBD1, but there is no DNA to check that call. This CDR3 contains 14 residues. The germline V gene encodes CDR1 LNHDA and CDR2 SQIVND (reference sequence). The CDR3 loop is CASSLGGPSYEQYF.

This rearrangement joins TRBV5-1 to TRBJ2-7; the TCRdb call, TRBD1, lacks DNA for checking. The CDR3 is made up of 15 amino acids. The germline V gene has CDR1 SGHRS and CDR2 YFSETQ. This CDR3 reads CASSATRELIYEQYF.

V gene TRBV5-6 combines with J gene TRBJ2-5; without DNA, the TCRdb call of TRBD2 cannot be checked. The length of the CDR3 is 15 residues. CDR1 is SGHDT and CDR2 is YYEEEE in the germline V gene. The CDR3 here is CASLRLAAYQETQYF.

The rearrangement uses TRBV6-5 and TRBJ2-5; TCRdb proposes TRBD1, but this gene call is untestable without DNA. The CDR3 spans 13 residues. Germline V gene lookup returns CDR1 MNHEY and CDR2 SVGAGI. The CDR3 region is CASRYRGAETQYF.

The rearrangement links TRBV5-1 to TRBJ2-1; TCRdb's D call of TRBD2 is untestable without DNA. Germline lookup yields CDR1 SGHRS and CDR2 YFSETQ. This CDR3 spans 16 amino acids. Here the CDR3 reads CASSSGLLVLYNEQFF.

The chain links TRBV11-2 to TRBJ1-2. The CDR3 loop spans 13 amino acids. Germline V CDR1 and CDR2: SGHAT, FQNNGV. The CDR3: CASSASPGYGYTF.

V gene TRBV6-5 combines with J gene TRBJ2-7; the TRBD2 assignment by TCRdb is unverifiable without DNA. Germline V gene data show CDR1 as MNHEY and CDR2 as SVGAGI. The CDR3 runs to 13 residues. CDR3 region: CASRAGGSYEQYF.

The CDR3 loop is CASSLSGVAKNIQYF. This chain links TRBV5-1 with TRBJ2-4. CDR1 SGHRS and CDR2 YFSETQ come from the germline V gene. This CDR3 spans 15 amino acids.

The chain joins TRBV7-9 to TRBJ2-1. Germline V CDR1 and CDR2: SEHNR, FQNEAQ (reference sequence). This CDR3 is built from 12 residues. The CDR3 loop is CASSLADNEQFF. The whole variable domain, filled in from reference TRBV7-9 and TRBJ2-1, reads DTGVSQNPRHKITKRGQNVTFRCDPISEHNRLYWYRQTLGQGPEFLTYFQNEAQLEKSRLLSDRFSAERPKGSFSTLEIQRTEQGDSAMYLCASSLADNEQFFGPGTRLTVL.

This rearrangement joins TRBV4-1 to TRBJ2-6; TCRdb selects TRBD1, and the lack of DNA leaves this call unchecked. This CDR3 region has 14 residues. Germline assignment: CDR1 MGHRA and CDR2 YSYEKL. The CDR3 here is CASHEGDGANVLTF.

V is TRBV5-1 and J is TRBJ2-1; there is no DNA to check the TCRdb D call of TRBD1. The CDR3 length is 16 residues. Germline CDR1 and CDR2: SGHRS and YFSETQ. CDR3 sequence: CASSLGRTGTYNEQFF.

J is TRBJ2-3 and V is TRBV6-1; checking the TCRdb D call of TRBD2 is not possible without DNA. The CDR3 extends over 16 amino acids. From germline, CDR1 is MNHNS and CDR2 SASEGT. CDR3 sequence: CASSEVAGRATDTQYF.

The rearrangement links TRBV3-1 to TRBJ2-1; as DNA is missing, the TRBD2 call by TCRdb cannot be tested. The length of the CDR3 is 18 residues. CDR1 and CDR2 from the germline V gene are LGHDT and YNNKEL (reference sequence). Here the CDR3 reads CASSQEDSGLVGDNEQFF.

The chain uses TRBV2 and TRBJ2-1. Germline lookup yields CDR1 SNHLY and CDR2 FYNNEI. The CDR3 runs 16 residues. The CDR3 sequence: CASSEYSQNSYNEQFF.

Here the CDR3 reads CSVVQNTGELFF. The chain employs TRBV29-1 and TRBJ2-2. There are 12 residues in the CDR3. Germline values: CDR1 SQVTM, CDR2 ANQGSEA.

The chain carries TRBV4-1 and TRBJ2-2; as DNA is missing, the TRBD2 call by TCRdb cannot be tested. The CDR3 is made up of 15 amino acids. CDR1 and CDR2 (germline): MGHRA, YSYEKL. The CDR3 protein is CASSQSGSNTGELFF.

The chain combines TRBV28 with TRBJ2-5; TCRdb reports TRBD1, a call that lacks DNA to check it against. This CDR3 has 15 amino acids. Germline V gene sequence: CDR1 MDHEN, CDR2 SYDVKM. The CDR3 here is CASSPGTGEQQTQYF.